This T cell receptor (beta chain) emerged from a study of regulatory T cells in long-lasting Graves disease. Study results and caveats: Accuracy could have been hurt by small sample size. Persistent disease exhibited a predilection for TRBV28, TRBJ1-2 and TRBJ2-5. Fewer public clonotypes were shared by new patients (around 960) than by persistent patients (about 2,500).

Time point described: persistent/refractory GD, antithyroid drugs over 5 years with positive TRAb. RNA from PBMCs was the source of the TCR library. This clonotype has a handful of counts. What it binds is unknown. This CDR3 has 15 amino acids. Deletions cut 6 bases from V and 5 bases from J, with 19 bases between. The germline V gene has CDR1 SQVTM and CDR2 ANQGSEA. CDR3-region Arm-PCR and iRepertoire HTBI primers produced the TCR beta libraries. TCRdb used MiXCR to reprocess the multiplex PCR reads, holding one entry per CDR3 protein. The sample lists around 400,000 distinct CDR3 sequences, roughly 23% occurring once.

V is TRBV29-1 and J is TRBJ1-4; a weak D match, TRBD1 (5 bases). The sequence derives from a woman aged 40 to 50 with Graves disease. This specimen consisted of peripheral blood mononuclear cells (PBMCs), obtained when the disease was refractory, from a patient treated with antithyroid drugs. CDR3 nucleotides: TGCAGCGTCCGACGGGACCCGGACCAAAATGAAAAACTGTTTTTT. This encodes CSVRRDPDQNEKLFF. Variable domain in full (rest from reference TRBV29-1 and TRBJ1-4): SAVISQKPSRDICQRGTSLTIQCQVDSQVTMMFWYRQQPGQSLTLIATANQGSEATYESGFVIDKFPISRPNLTFSTLTVSNMSPEDSSIYLCSVRRDPDQNEKLFFGSGTQLSVL.